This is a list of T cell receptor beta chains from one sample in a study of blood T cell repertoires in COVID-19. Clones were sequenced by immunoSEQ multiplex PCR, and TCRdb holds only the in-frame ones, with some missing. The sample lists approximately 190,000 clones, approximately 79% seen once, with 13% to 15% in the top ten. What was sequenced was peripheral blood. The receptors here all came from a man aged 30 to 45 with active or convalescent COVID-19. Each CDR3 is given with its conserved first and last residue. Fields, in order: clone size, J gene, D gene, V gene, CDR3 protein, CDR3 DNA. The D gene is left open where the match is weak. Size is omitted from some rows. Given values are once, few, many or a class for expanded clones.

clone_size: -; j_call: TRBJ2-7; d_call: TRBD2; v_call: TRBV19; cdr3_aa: CASSIRGLTPYEQYF; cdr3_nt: TGTGCCAGTAGTATTAGGGGACTAACGCCCTACGAGCAGTACTTC
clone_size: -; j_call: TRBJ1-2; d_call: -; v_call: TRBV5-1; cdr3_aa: CASSFGQNYGYTF; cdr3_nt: TGCGCCAGCAGCTTTGGACAGAACTATGGCTACACCTTC
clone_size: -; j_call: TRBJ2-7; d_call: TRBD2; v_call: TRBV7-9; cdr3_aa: CASSLGRGLAGISYEQYF; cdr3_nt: TGTGCCAGCAGCTTAGGAAGGGGACTAGCGGGAATCTCCTACGAGCAGTACTTC
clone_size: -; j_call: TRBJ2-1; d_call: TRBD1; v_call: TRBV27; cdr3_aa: CASSTYGTGVNEQFF; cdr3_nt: TGTGCCAGCAGTACTTACGGGACAGGGGTGAATGAGCAGTTCTTC
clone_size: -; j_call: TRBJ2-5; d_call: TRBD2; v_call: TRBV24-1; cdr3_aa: CATSASGGQETQYF; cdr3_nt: TGTGCCACCAGCGCCAGCGGGGGACAAGAGACCCAGTACTTC
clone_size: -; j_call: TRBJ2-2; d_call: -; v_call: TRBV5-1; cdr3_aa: CASSVTGGAGELFF; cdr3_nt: TGCGCCAGCAGCGTCACAGGGGGGGCCGGGGAGCTGTTTTTT
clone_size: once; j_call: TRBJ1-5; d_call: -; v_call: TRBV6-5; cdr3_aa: CATGRDQPQHF; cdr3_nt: TGTGCCACCGGGCGGGATCAGCCCCAGCATTTT
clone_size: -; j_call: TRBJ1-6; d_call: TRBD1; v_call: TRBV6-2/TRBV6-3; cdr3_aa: CASSLSTGGASSPLHF; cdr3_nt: TGTGCCAGCAGCCTCAGCACAGGGGGCGCGTCTTCACCCCTCCACTTT
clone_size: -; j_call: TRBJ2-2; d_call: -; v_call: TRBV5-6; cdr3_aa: CASSFRGNTGELFF; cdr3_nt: TGTGCCAGCAGCTTTAGGGGAAACACCGGGGAGCTGTTTTTT
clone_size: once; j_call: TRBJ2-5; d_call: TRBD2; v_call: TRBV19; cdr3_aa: CASSIWGLAGVETQYF; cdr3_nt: TGTGCCAGTAGTATTTGGGGACTAGCGGGAGTGGAGACCCAGTACTTC
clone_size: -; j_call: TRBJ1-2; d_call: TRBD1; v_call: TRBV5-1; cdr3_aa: CASSPTGNYGYTF; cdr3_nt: TGCGCCAGCAGCCCGACAGGGAACTATGGCTACACCTTC
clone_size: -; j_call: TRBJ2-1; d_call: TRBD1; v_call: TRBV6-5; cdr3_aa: CASRDREYNEQFF; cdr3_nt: TGTGCCAGCCGGGACAGGGAGTACAATGAGCAGTTCTTC
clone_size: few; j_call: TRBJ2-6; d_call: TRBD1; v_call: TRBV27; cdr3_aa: CASSFLGQGIGGANVLTF; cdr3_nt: TGTGCCAGCAGTTTTCTGGGACAGGGGATCGGTGGGGCCAACGTCCTGACTTTC
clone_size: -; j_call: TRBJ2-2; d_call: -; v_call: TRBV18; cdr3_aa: CASSLERSGTGELFF; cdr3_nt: TGTGCCAGCTCACTAGAGCGGAGTGGGACCGGGGAGCTGTTTTTT
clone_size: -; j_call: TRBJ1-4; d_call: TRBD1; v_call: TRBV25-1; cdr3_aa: CASRTGGGEKLFF; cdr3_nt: TGTGCCAGCAGGACAGGGGGAGGTGAAAAACTGTTTTTT
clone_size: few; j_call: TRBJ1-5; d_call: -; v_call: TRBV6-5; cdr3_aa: CASSYSWGGNQPQHF; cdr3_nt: TGTGCCAGCAGTTACTCGTGGGGAGGGAATCAGCCCCAGCATTTT
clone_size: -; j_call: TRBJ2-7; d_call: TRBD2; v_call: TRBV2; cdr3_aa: CASTAGPSYEQYF; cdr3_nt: TGTGCCAGCACAGCGGGACCCTCTTACGAGCAGTACTTC
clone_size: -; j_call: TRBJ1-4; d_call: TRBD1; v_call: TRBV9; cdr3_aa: CASSSGQMNEKLFF; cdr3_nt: TGTGCCAGCAGCTCGGGACAGATGAATGAAAAACTGTTTTTT
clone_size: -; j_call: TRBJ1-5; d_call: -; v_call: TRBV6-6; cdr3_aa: CASSYSTVENQPQHF; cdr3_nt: TGTGCCAGCAGTTACTCGACAGTAGAAAATCAGCCCCAGCATTTT
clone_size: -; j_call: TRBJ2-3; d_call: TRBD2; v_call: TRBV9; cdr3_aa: CASSVPRGSSTDTQYF; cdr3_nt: TGTGCCAGCAGCGTACCGCGGGGGTCTAGCACAGATACGCAGTATTTT
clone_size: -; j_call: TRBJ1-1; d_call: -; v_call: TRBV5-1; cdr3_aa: CASSWEVGNTEAFF; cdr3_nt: TGCGCCAGCAGCTGGGAGGTGGGGAACACTGAAGCTTTCTTT
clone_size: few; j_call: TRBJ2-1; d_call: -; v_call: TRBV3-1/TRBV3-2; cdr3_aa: CASSLHRDNEQFF; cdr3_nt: TGTGCCAGCAGCCTGCACCGGGACAATGAGCAGTTCTTC
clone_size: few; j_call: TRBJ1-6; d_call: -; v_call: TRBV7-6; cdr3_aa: CASSSDRANSPLHF; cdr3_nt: TGTGCCAGCAGCTCGGACAGAGCCAATTCACCCCTCCACTTT
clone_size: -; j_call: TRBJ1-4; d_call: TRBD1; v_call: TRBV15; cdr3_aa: CATSRVVGTGDEKLFF; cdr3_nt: TGTGCCACCAGCAGAGTAGTCGGGACAGGGGATGAAAAACTGTTTTTT
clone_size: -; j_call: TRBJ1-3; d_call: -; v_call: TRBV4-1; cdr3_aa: CASSQDLRGRSTGNTIYF; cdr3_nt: TGCGCCAGCAGCCAAGATTTGCGGGGGAGAAGTACTGGAAACACCATATATTTT
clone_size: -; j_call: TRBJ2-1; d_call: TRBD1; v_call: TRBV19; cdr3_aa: CASSIDLLSGQGRRNEQFF; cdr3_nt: TGTGCCAGTAGTATAGATCTATTATCCGGACAGGGGCGGCGGAATGAGCAGTTCTTC
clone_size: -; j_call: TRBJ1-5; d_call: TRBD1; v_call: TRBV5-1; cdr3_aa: CASSSGTGLNQPQHF; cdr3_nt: TGCGCCAGCAGCTCTGGGACAGGGCTAAATCAGCCCCAGCATTTT
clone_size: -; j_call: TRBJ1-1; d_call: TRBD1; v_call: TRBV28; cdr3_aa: CASSYGQGRTEAFF; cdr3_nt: TGTGCCAGCAGTTACGGACAGGGAAGAACTGAAGCTTTCTTT
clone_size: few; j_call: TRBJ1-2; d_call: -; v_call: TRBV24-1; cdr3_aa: CATSDGGIGYTF; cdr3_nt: TGTGCCACCAGTGATGGCGGGATTGGCTACACCTTC
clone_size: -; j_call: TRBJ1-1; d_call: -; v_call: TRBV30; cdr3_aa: CAWSVRGAEAFF; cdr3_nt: TGTGCCTGGAGTGTCCGGGGGGCTGAAGCTTTCTTT
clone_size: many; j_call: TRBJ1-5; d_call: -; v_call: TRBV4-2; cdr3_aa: CASSQETQQPQHF; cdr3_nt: TGTGCCAGCAGCCAAGAAACCCAGCAGCCCCAGCATTTT
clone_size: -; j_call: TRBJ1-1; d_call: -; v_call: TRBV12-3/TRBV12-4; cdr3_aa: CASSTGSGAFF; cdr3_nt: TGTGCCAGCAGTACCGGTTCTGGAGCTTTCTTT
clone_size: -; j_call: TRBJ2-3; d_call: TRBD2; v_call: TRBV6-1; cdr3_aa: CASGDGGAGTDTQYF; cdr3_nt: TGTGCCAGCGGTGACGGGGGGGCGGGCACAGATACGCAGTATTTT
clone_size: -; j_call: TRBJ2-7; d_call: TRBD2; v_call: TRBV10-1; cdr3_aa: CASSDGTSGRGEQYF; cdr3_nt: TGCGCCAGCAGTGACGGGACTAGCGGGAGAGGCGAGCAGTACTTC
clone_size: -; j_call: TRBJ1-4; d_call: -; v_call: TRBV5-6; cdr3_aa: CASSLRGVNEKLFF; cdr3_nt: TGTGCCAGCAGCTTGCGGGGGGTTAATGAAAAACTGTTTTTT
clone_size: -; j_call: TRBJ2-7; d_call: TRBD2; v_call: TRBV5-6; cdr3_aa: CASRGRQSGGYEQYF; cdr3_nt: TGTGCCAGCAGGGGTAGACAGTCGGGGGGTTACGAGCAGTACTTC
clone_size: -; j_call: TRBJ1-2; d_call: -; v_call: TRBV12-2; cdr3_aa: CASRPREGRDYGYTF; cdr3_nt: TGTGCAAGTCGCCCCCGAGAAGGGAGGGACTATGGCTACACCTTC
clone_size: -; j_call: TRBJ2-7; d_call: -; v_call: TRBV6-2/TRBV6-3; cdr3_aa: CASSWGAGTSGYF; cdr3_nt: -
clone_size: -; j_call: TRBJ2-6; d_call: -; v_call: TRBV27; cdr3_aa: CASSSVTVSGANVLTF; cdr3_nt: TGTGCCAGCAGTTCCGTTACGGTCTCTGGGGCCAACGTCCTGACTTTC
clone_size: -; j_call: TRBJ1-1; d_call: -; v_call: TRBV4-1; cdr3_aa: CASSQGRAGVRNTEAFF; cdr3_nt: TGCGCCAGCAGCCAAGGGAGGGCAGGAGTACGTAACACTGAAGCTTTCTTT
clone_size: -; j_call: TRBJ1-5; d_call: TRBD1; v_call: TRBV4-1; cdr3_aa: CASSPRTGSYSNQPQHF; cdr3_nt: TGCGCCAGCAGCCCCCGGACAGGCTCTTATAGCAATCAGCCCCAGCATTTT
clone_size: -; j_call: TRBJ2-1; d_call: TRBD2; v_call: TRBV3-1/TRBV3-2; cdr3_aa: CASSRLAGAYNEQFF; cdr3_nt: TGTGCCAGCAGCCGACTAGCGGGAGCCTACAATGAGCAGTTCTTC
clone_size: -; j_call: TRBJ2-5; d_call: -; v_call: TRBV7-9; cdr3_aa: CASSVGQSQETQYF; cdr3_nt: TGTGCCAGCAGCGTAGGACAGTCCCAAGAGACCCAGTACTTC
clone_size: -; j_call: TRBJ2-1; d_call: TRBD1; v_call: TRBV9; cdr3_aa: CASSVGKTGTGRHNEQFF; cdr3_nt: TGTGCCAGCAGCGTCGGTAAAACCGGGACAGGGCGACACAATGAGCAGTTCTTC
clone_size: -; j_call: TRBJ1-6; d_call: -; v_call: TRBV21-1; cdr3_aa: CASSSRTGTNSYNSPLHF; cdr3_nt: TGTGCCAGCAGCTCGCGGACAGGTACGAACTCCTATAATTCACCCCTCCACTTT